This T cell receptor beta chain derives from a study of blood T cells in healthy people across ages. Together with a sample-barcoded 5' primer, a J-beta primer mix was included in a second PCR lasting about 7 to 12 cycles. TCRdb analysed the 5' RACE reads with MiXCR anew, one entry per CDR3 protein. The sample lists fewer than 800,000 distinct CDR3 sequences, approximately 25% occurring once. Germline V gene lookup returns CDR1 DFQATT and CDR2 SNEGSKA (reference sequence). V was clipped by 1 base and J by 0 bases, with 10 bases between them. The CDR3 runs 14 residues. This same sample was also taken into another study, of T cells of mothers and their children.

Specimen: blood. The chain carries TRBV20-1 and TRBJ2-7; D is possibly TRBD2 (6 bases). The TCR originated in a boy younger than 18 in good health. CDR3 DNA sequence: TGCAGTGCTAGAGGACTAGTGGACTCCTACGAGCAGTACTTC. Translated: CSARGLVDSYEQYF.